The 27 T cell receptor beta chains in this list originate from one sample, sequenced in a study of regulatory T cells in long-lasting Graves disease. Construction of TCR beta libraries relied on iRepertoire HTBI primers and on Arm-PCR targeting CDR3 regions. TCRdb re-analysed the multiplex PCR reads in MiXCR, keeping a single row per CDR3 protein. The table has 500,000 to 700,000 distinct CDR3 sequences, about 15% seen once; the top ten hold 15% to 20%. Time point of the sample: newly diagnosed GD, antithyroid drugs for less than 3 months. PBMCs provided the RNA from which the TCR library was made. These data are also associated with another study on T cells in Graves' hyperthyroidism and ophthalmopathy.

This material consisted of peripheral blood mononuclear cells (PBMCs), taken at new diagnosis, from a patient treated with antithyroid drugs. All receptors derive from a woman in her 30s with Graves disease.

There are many counts of this clonotype. This sequence joins TRBV12-3 or TRBV12-4 and TRBJ2-7; the D gene is possibly TRBD2 (7 bases). The V end was cut by 3 bases, the J end by 8 bases, with 17 bases between. This CDR3 is built from 14 residues. This chain's CDR3 is CASSLGGAQGKQYF. The CDR3 nucleotides read TGTGCCAGCAGTTTGGGGGGGGCGCAAGGCAAGCAGTACTTC.

This clonotype turned up a few times. This chain connects TRBV6-2 or TRBV6-3 to TRBJ2-1; tentative D call: TRBD2 (5 bases). V was trimmed by 4 bases and J by 7 bases, leaving 14 bases between them. The CDR3 has 14 residues. Germline CDR1 is MNHEY and CDR2 is SVGEGT. The chain's CDR3 is CASSSRREGNEQFF. As DNA, the CDR3 is TGTGCCAGCAGTTCCCGACGAGAGGGTAATGAGCAGTTCTTC.

V usage is TRBV5-1 and J usage is TRBJ2-1; perhaps TRBD1 as D (5 bases). Germline-derived CDR1 and CDR2 are SGHRS and YFSETQ. This CDR3 comprises 13 residues. V was trimmed by 4 bases and J by 5 bases, leaving 10 bases between them. The CDR3 nucleotides read TGCGCCAGCAGCCGGCGACAGAACAATGAGCAGTTCTTC. It is translated as CASSRRQNNEQFF. The full variable domain, in which reference TRBV5-1 and TRBJ2-1 provide the parts outside the CDR3, is KAGVTQTPRYLIKTRGQQVTLSCSPISGHRSVSWYQQTPGQGLQFLFEYFSETQRNKGNFPGRFSGRQFSNSRSEMNVSTLELGDSALYLCASSRRQNNEQFFGPGTRLTVL.

This clonotype has at least ten counts. This CDR3 is CSARGGDTQYF. In DNA, the CDR3 is TGCAGTGCTAGAGGTGGAGATACGCAGTATTTT. The chain uses TRBV20-1 and TRBJ2-3; no clear D gene. V was clipped by 1 base and J by 5 bases, with 4 bases between them. CDR1 DFQATT and CDR2 SNEGSKA come from the germline V gene (reference sequence). The CDR3 is 11 residues long.

In its sample, this clonotype was seen many times. V gene TRBV15 combines with J gene TRBJ1-1, with TRBD1 as a possible D gene (6 bases). Germline V CDR1 and CDR2: LNHNV, YYDKDF (reference sequence). This CDR3 spans 17 amino acids. The germline V and J ends were trimmed by 3 bases and 4 bases, with 21 bases remaining between them. CDR3 amino acids: CATSSGELRGGRTEAFF. In DNA form, the CDR3 reads TGTGCCACCAGCAGTGGGGAACTAAGGGGGGGTCGCACTGAAGCTTTCTTT.

This clonotype appeared many times. This chain's CDR3 is CASSFQAEVYGYTF. The CDR3 coding sequence is TGTGCCAGCAGTTTTCAGGCTGAGGTCTATGGCTACACCTTC. This chain connects TRBV28 to TRBJ1-2; D is uncertain. Germline assignment: CDR1 MDHEN and CDR2 SYDVKM. CDR3 length: 14 residues. Deletions cut 3 bases from V and 4 bases from J, with 12 bases between.

CDR3 nucleotides: TGCAGTGCTAGGGGACTAGCGGGAGTATACGAGCAGTACTTC. Residues: CSARGLAGVYEQYF. V gene TRBV20-1 combines with J gene TRBJ2-7, with TRBD2 identical over 14 bases. Germline CDR1 and CDR2: DFQATT and SNEGSKA (reference sequence). J gave up 4 bases and V 3 bases, and 2 bases lay outside the gene matches. The CDR3 has 14 residues.

This clonotype was recorded many times. The chain employs TRBV2 and TRBJ2-1, with D possibly being TRBD1 or TRBD2 (6 bases each). Between the trimmed V and J ends, which lost 6 bases and 4 bases, there was a span of 25 bases. Looked up from germline, CDR1 is SNHLY and CDR2 is FYNNEI. This CDR3 comprises 18 residues. This CDR3 reads CASREGSSGASAYNEQFF. CDR3 DNA: TGTGCCAGCAGAGAGGGCTCCTCGGGGGCTAGCGCTTACAATGAGCAGTTCTTC. Together with reference TRBV2 and TRBJ2-1, the CDR3 gives the full variable domain: EPEVTQTPSHQVTQMGQEVILRCVPISNHLYFYWYRQILGQKVEFLVSFYNNEISEKSEIFDDQFSVERPDGSNFTLKIRSTKLEDSAMYFCASREGSSGASAYNEQFFGPGTRLTVL.

V is TRBV12-3 or TRBV12-4 and J is TRBJ2-7; 7 bases align to TRBD1. This CDR3 comprises 14 residues. Trimming at V came to 6 bases and at J to 2 bases, leaving 7 bases not matched to a gene. The CDR3: CASRKTGVTYEQYF. The CDR3 nucleotides read TGTGCCAGCAGAAAAACAGGGGTTACCTACGAGCAGTACTTC.

V gene TRBV12-3 or TRBV12-4 combines with J gene TRBJ2-5; tentative D call: TRBD2 (5 bases). The CDR3 contains 13 residues. V was cut by 6 bases and J by 3 bases, with 11 bases left in between. The CDR3 DNA reads as TGTGCCAGCAGACGCGGAGCGGAAGAGACCCAGTACTTC. Encoded protein: CASRRGAEETQYF.

This clonotype turned up a few times. The chain combines TRBV20-1 with TRBJ2-7; D gene uncertain. V gave up 0 bases and J gave up 3 bases, with 6 bases separating them. Germline V gene lookup returns CDR1 DFQATT and CDR2 SNEGSKA (reference sequence). The CDR3 is made up of 12 amino acids. This CDR3 reads CSARDLVYEQYF. In nucleotides, the CDR3 is TGCAGTGCTAGAGATCTGGTCTACGAGCAGTACTTC.

This clonotype was seen more than once but under ten times. This chain joins TRBV7-2 and TRBJ1-2; possible D gene TRBD1, 5 bases. This CDR3 is 12 amino acids long. The V gene's germline CDR1 is SGHTA and CDR2 FQGNSA. V dropped 3 bases and J dropped 6 bases, with 8 bases sitting between them. The CDR3 region is CASSFGRDGYTF. CDR3 DNA sequence: TGTGCCAGCAGCTTCGGCAGGGATGGCTACACCTTC.

This clonotype has just a few counts. This sequence joins TRBV7-9 and TRBJ2-1; possibly TRBD2 for D (5 bases). The J call may not be correct, given that the DNA end is closer to TRBJ2-5. This CDR3 has 16 amino acids. Germline assignment: CDR1 SEHNR and CDR2 FQNEAQ (reference sequence). The CDR3 coding sequence is TGTGCCAGCAGCTTATTTCGAGGGCCCTTAACAGAGACCCAGTACTTC. Amino acids: CASSLFRGPLTETQYF.

Only a few counts were recorded for this clonotype. This rearrangement joins TRBV6-2 or TRBV6-3 to TRBJ2-7; 11 bases are shared with TRBD2. The J call is doubtful: the DNA matches TRBJ2-5 better. The CDR3 has 17 amino acids. Per the germline V gene, CDR1 is MNHEY and CDR2 is SVGEGT. CDR3 protein: CASSSGLAGRRGETQYF. CDR3 nucleotide sequence: TGTGCCAGCAGTTCAGGACTAGCGGGTAGGCGGGGAGAGACCCAGTACTTC.

V and J are TRBV7-6 and TRBJ1-6; no reliable D call. There are 15 residues in the CDR3. The V gene's germline CDR1 is SGHVS and CDR2 FNYEAQ. V lost 5 bases to trimming and J lost 7 bases, with 15 bases between them. The CDR3 DNA reads as TGTGCCAGCAGCCCTGACCGTTCCCGAAATTCACCCCTCCACTTT. It codes for CASSPDRSRNSPLHF.

The rearrangement links TRBV11-2 to TRBJ2-7; 8 bases are shared with TRBD1. The CDR3 runs to 14 residues. Germline loops: CDR1 SGHAT, CDR2 FQNNGV. After removal of 2 bases from V and 4 bases from J, the junction contained 4 bases not matched to a gene. As DNA, the CDR3 is TGTGCCAGCAGCTTAACACAGGGGGGTTACGAGCAGTACTTC. Translating gives CASSLTQGGYEQYF. Complete variable domain (other parts from reference TRBV11-2 and TRBJ2-7): EAGVAQSPRYKIIEKRQSVAFWCNPISGHATLYWYQQILGQGPKLLIQFQNNGVVDDSQLPKDRFSAERLKGVDSTLKIQPAKLEDSAVYLCASSLTQGGYEQYFGPGTRLTVT.

This clonotype showed up just once. This chain joins TRBV4-1 and TRBJ1-1, with TRBD1 as a possible D gene (5 bases). V was cut by 1 base and J by 0 bases, with 12 bases left in between. Germline lookup yields CDR1 MGHRA and CDR2 YSYEKL. CDR3 length equals 16 residues. The CDR3 sequence is CASSQADGRVNTEAFF. The CDR3 DNA follows: TGCGCCAGCAGCCAAGCGGACGGCAGGGTGAACACTGAAGCTTTCTTT.

This clonotype came up many times. This chain uses TRBV12-3 or TRBV12-4 with TRBJ2-2, with D perhaps TRBD2 (5 bases). CDR3 length: 12 residues. The ends were cut back, 7 bases at V and 7 bases at J, with 10 bases in the middle. CDR3 sequence (DNA): TGTGCCAGCAACCAACTAGTCGGGGAGCTGTTTTTT. This gives the protein CASNQLVGELFF.

Comment on this clonotype: Possible read error: a much larger clone is one base away. This chain uses TRBV7-9 with TRBJ2-1; 12 positions agree with TRBD2. The germline CDR1 and CDR2 sequences are SEHNR and FQNEAQ (reference sequence). The CDR3 contains 17 residues. This CDR3 is CASSLSSGRAGYSEQFF. CDR3 DNA sequence: TGTGCCAGCAGCTTATCTAGCGGGAGGGCCGGGTACAGTGAGCAGTTCTTC.

Of note for this clonotype: This may be a read error, as it is one base from a much larger clone. Since no conserved phenylalanine or tryptophan closes the CDR3, a read error is the likely cause. The V and J genes are TRBV28 and TRBJ1-1; D not resolved. This CDR3 region has 12 residues. Germline-derived CDR1 and CDR2 are MDHEN and SYDVKM. V was clipped by 5 bases and J by 2 bases, with 6 bases between them. The CDR3, as DNA: TGTGCCAGCAGTGGACCCAACACTGAAGCTTTCCTT. Encoded protein: CASSGPNTEAFL.

Many counts were recorded for this clonotype. The chain has TRBV28 and TRBJ1-1; 7 bases align to TRBD1. In germline, CDR1 is MDHEN, CDR2 SYDVKM. V shed 4 bases and J 4 bases; nucleotides not matched to a gene: 15. The CDR3 is 17 residues long. As DNA, the CDR3 is TGTGCCAGCAGTTCCCCTACCGGACAGGATCGGGGCACTGAAGCTTTCTTT. Translated: CASSSPTGQDRGTEAFF. Drawing the rest from reference TRBV28 and TRBJ1-1, the complete variable domain is DVKVTQSSRYLVKRTGEKVFLECVQDMDHENMFWYRQDPGLGLRLIYFSYDVKMKEKGDIPEGYSVSREKKERFSLILESASTNQTSMYLCASSSPTGQDRGTEAFFGQGTRLTVV.

This clonotype was recorded at least ten times. The chain employs TRBV5-5 and TRBJ1-2; TRBD1 aligns across 8 bases. The CDR3 consists of 15 residues. V trimming: 4 bases; J trimming: 2 bases; junction bases outside the gene matches: 7. Per germline, CDR1 SGHKS and CDR2 YYEKEE (reference sequence). The CDR3 nucleotides are TGTGCCAGCAGCCGTGGACAGGGCGCGAACTATGGCTACACCTTC. This codes for CASSRGQGANYGYTF.

This chain joins TRBV5-5 and TRBJ2-1, with unresolved D. This CDR3 has 15 residues. With 1 base removed from V and 8 bases from J, the gap between germline ends came to 16 bases. CDR1 SGHKS and CDR2 YYEKEE come from the germline V gene (reference sequence). The DNA for the CDR3 is TGTGCCAGCAGCTTGTACCGAGGCCTTACGGATGAGCAGTTCTTC. It codes for CASSLYRGLTDEQFF. Drawing the rest from reference TRBV5-5 and TRBJ2-1, the complete variable domain is DAGVTQSPTHLIKTRGQQVTLRCSPISGHKSVSWYQQVLGQGPQFIFQYYEKEERGRGNFPDRFSARQFPNYSSELNVNALLLGDSALYLCASSLYRGLTDEQFFGPGTRLTVL.

This chain connects TRBV5-1 to TRBJ1-4; 9 bases are a match to TRBD1. CDR1 and CDR2 (germline): SGHRS, YFSETQ. V was pared by 6 bases and J by 4 bases, with 4 bases of the junction left unmatched. The CDR3 runs 14 residues. In DNA, the CDR3 is TGCGCCAGCACCACAGGGGGCAATAATGAAAAACTGTTTTTT. This sequence encodes CASTTGGNNEKLFF.

This clonotype has at least ten counts. The chain recombines TRBV28 with TRBJ2-7; TRBD1 agrees at 7 bases. Germline V gene data show CDR1 as MDHEN and CDR2 as SYDVKM. The CDR3 has 11 amino acids. Trimming at V came to 10 bases and at J to 9 bases, leaving 9 bases not matched to a gene. CDR3 sequence (DNA): TGTGCCACAAGACAGGGACGGGTGCAGTACTTC. Its protein product is CATRQGRVQYF.

This chain connects TRBV6-1 to TRBJ1-2; D not resolved. V lost 6 bases to trimming and J lost 4 bases, with 12 bases between them. Germline lookup yields CDR1 MNHNS and CDR2 SASEGT. The length of the CDR3 is 13 residues. Here the CDR3 reads CASSLAEVYGYTF. CDR3 DNA: TGTGCCAGCAGCCTCGCAGAGGTCTATGGCTACACCTTC.

This clonotype was picked up a small number of times. DNA for the CDR3: TGTGCCTGTGCCGGGGGGGGGGGGACCCAGTACTTC. It yields the protein CACAGGGGTQYF. The chain is built from TRBV30 and TRBJ2-5; TRBD2 matches at 8 bases. V lost 6 bases, J lost 7 bases, and 7 bases stayed unmatched. There are 12 residues in the CDR3. Germline loops: CDR1 GTSNPN, CDR2 SVGIG (reference sequence).